This TCR beta chain was found in a study of blood T cell repertoires in COVID-19 (dated by TCRdb to about 2020). Looking at the study overall: The collaborator samples originated in the United States, Italy and Spain and spanned the acute and convalescent phases of COVID-19. The dataset comprised deeply sampled blood TCRbeta repertoires from subjects exposed to, actively infected with, or recovered from COVID-19. The material from the prospective study consisted of cDNA or gDNA derived from T cells, B-cell-depleted T cells, or PBMCs. A freely available public database, intended as a resource for researchers studying the immune response to SARS-CoV-2, is where the repertoires were released. Sample metadata almost always included a de-identified subject ID, COVID-19 status, age in years and sex. Samples came from the ongoing ImmuneRACE study (first 160 participants) plus 1,254 subjects from 6 global collaborators. Where HLA class I and class II types were available, the types were taken from metadata supplied by the sample provider, not from assay-based typing.

At one collaborating source in Seattle, patients were enrolled during active infection and were followed longitudinally through the course of disease. Each collaborating institution followed its own protocols to collect whole blood in K2EDTA tubes. For TCRbeta analysis, collaborator samples were shipped as frozen whole blood, as isolated PBMCs, or as DNA extracted from either sample type. V lost 1 base and J lost 4 bases; the stretch between them is 10 bases long. Taken from the germline V gene (reference sequence), the CDR1 and CDR2 loops are LNHDA and SQIVND. The CDR3, cysteine through phenylalanine, is 14 amino acids long. Just CDR3 DNA is preserved here, 42 bases in frame from base 1. TCRbeta CDR3 regions were amplified from genomic DNA by means of the immunoSEQ Assay, a bias-controlled multiplex PCR. The authors' pipeline ran thus. The number of nucleated cells in each sample was estimated by amplification of reference gene primers within the assay. To quantify the absolute abundance of each unique TCRbeta CDR3 rearrangement, sequence reads were collapsed and filtered. For each sample, productive Simpson clonality was calculated as the square root of Simpson's diversity index over productive rearrangements. The source is immuneACCESS, and TCRdb retained only in-frame sequences with V and J called. Part of the clones is not carried over; for the studies checked, unresolved V genes explain less than half of this, and the remainder is unexplained. For V, J and clone size, that table is used; D and trimming come from the DNA. This sample lists roughly 70,000 clones; approximately 89% were detected once. The top ten clones comprise just over 2.5% of the sample.

The paper as a whole reports these results and caveats: The quantity of clinical and demographic metadata differed by source and by participant and was supplied without curation.

In the case of this clone: The antigen it recognizes is unknown. The input lacks base qualities; no much larger clone sits a single base away.

The clonotype originates from a man aged 50-60 years with COVID-19, enrolled during active disease. The specimen was peripheral blood. The sequence is built from TRBV19 and TRBJ1-2, with no D gene named confidently. The DNA is TGTGCCAGTAGTATAGGCGGGGTTGGCTATGGCTACACCTTC. It is translated as CASSIGGVGYGYTF.